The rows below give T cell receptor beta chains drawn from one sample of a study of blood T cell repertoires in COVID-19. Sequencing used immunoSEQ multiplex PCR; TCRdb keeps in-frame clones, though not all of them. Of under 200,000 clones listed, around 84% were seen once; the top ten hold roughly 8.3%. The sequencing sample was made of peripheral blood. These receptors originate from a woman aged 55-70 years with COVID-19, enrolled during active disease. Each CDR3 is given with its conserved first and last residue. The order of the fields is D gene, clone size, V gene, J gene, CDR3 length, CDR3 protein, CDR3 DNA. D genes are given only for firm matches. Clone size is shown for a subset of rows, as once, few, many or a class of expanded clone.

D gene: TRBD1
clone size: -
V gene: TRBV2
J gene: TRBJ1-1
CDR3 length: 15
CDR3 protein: CASSDLGQGNTEAFF
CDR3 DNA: TGTGCCAGCAGTGATTTGGGACAGGGTAACACTGAAGCTTTCTTT

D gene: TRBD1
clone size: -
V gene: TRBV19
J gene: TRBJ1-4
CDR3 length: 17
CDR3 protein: CAVSNGGQLATNEKLFF
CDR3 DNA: TGTGCCGTCTCTAACGGGGGACAGCTTGCAACTAATGAAAAACTGTTTTTT

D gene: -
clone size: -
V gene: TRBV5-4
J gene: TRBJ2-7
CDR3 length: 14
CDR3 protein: CASSLGSSSYEQYF
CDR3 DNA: TGTGCCAGCAGCTTGGGGAGTTCGAGCTACGAGCAGTACTTC

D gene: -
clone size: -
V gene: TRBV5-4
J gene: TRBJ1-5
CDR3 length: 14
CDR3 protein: CASSLTGDDQPQHF
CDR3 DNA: TGTGCCAGCAGCTTAACGGGGGACGATCAGCCCCAGCATTTT

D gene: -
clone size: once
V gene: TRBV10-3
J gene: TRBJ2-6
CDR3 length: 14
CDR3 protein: CAISTEAGANVLTF
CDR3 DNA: TGTGCCATCAGCACGGAGGCTGGGGCCAACGTCCTGACTTTC

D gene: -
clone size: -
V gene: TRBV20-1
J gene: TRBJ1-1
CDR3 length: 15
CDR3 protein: CSASLQGRGYTEAFF
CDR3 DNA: TGCAGTGCTAGTTTACAGGGCCGGGGCTACACTGAAGCTTTCTTT

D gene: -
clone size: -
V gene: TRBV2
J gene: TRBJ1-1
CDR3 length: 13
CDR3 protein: CASKTEMNTEAFF
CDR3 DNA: TGTGCCAGCAAGACAGAGATGAACACTGAAGCTTTCTTT

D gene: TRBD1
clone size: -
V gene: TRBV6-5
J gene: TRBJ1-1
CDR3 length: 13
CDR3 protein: CASTNRGNTEAFF
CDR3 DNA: TGTGCCAGCACGAACAGGGGAAACACTGAAGCTTTCTTT

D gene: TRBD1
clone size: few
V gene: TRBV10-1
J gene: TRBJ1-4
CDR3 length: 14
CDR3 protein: CATSEGTANEKLFF
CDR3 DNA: TGCGCCACCAGTGAGGGGACAGCTAATGAAAAACTGTTTTTT

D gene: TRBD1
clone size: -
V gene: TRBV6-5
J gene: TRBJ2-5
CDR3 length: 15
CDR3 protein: CASSYTRDSQETQYF
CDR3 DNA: TGTGCCAGCAGTTACACTAGGGACAGCCAAGAGACCCAGTACTTC

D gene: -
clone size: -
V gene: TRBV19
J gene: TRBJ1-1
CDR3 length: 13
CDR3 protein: CASSSPGRWEAFF
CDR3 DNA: TGTGCCAGTAGTTCGCCAGGGCGTTGGGAAGCTTTCTTT

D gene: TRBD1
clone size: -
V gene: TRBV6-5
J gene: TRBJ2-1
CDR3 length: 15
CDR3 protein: CASRTDRGRTDEQFF
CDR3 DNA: TGTGCCAGCAGGACGGACAGGGGCCGTACCGATGAGCAGTTCTTC

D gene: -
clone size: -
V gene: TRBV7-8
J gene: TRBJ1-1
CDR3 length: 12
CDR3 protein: CASSPGWTEAFF
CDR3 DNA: TGTGCCAGCAGCCCGGGGTGGACTGAAGCTTTCTTT

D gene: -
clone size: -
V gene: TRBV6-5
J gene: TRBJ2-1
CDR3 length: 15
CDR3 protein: CASSRNRDGRAGQFF
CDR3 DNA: TGTGCCAGCAGTCGCAACAGGGATGGGAGAGCAGGGCAGTTCTTC

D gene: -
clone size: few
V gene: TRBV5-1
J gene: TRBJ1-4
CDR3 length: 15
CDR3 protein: CASSDDRKPNEKLFF
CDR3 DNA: TGCGCCAGCAGCGACGACAGGAAACCAAATGAAAAACTGTTTTTT

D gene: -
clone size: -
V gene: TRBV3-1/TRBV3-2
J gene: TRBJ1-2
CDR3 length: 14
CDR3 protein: CAASRQAANYGYTF
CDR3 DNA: TGTGCCGCCTCTAGACAGGCGGCTAACTATGGCTACACCTTC

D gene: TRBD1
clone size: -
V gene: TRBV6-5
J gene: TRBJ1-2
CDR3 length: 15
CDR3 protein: CASSSRTGGRYGYTF
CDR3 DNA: TGTGCCAGCAGTTCCCGGACAGGGGGCCGGTATGGCTACACCTTC

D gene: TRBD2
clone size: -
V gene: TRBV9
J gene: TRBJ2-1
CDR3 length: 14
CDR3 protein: CASSVGTRNNEQFF
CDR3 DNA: TGTGCCAGCAGCGTAGGGACTAGAAACAATGAGCAGTTCTTC

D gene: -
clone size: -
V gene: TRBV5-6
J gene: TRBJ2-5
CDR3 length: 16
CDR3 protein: CASSLIPTGRLETQYF
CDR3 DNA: TGTGCCAGCAGCTTGATTCCGACAGGGAGGTTAGAGACCCAGTACTTC

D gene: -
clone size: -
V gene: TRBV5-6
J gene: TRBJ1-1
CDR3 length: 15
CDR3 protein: CASSLSRAPNTEAFF
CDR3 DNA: TGTGCCAGCAGCTTGTCCAGGGCCCCGAACACTGAAGCTTTCTTT

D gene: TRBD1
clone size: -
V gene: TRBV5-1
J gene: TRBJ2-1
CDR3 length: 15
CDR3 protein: CASRDRGQAYNEQFF
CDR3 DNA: TGCGCCAGCAGAGACAGGGGGCAAGCCTACAATGAGCAGTTCTTC

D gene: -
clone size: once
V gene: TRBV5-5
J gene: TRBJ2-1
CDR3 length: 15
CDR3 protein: CASSLDRSSYNEQFF
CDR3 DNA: TGTGCCAGCAGCCTAGACAGGAGCTCCTACAATGAGCAGTTCTTC

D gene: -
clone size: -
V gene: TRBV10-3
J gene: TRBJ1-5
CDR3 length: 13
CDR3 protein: CAISDRVNQPQHF
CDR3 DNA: TGTGCCATCAGTGACAGGGTTAATCAGCCCCAGCATTTT

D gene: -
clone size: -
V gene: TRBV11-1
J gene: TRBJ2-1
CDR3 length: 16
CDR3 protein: CASSQTGLSSYNEQFF
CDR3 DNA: TGTGCCAGCAGCCAAACAGGCCTAAGCTCCTACAATGAGCAGTTCTTC

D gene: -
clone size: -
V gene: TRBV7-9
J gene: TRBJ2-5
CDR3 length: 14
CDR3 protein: CASSLRGLGETQYF
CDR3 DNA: TGTGCCAGCAGCTTGCGGGGGCTTGGAGAGACCCAGTACTTC

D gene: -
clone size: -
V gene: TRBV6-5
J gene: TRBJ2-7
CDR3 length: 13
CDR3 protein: CASRIDNSYEQYF
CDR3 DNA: TGTGCCAGCAGGATCGACAACTCCTACGAGCAGTACTTC

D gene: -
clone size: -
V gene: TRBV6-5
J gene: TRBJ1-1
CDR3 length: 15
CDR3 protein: CAGASGRSMNTEAFF
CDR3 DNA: TGTGCCGGGGCGAGTGGGCGTTCAATGAACACTGAAGCTTTCTTT

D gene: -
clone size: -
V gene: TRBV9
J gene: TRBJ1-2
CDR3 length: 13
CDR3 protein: CASTSTGGYGYTF
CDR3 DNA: TGTGCCAGCACCTCGACCGGGGGCTATGGCTACACCTTC

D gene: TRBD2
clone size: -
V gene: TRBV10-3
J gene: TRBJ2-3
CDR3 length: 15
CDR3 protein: CAIRTSGSRADTQYF
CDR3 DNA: TGTGCCATCAGAACTAGCGGGAGTCGTGCAGATACGCAGTATTTT

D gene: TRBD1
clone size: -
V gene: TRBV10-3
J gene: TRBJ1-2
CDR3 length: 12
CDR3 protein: CAISRDSYGYTF
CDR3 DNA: TGTGCCATCAGCCGGGACAGCTATGGCTACACCTTC

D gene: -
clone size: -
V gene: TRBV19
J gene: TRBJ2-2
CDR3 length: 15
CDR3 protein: CASSTAGSATGELFF
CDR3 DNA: TGTGCCAGTAGTACGGCAGGGTCGGCCACCGGGGAGCTGTTTTTT

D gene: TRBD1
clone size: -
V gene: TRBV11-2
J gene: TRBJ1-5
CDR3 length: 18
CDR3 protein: CASSLEGQGFYSNQPQHF
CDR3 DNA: TGTGCCAGCAGCTTAGAAGGACAGGGATTTTATAGCAATCAGCCCCAGCATTTT

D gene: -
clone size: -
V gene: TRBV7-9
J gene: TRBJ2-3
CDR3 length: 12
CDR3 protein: CASSLLGDTQYF
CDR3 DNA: TGTGCCAGCAGCTTACTAGGTGATACGCAGTATTTT

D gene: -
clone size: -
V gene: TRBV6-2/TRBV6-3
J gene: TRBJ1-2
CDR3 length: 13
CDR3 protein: CASSFTGLPGYTF
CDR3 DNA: TGTGCCAGCAGTTTTACAGGGCTTCCTGGCTACACCTTC

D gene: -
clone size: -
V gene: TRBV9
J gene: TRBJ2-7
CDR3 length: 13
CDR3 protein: CASSEDLSYEQYF
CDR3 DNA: TGTGCCAGCAGCGAAGACTTATCCTACGAGCAGTACTTC

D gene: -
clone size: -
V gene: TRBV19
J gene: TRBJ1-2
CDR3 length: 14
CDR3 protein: CASSIGTHGRGYTF
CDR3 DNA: TGTGCCAGTAGTATAGGGACTCACGGGAGGGGCTACACCTTC

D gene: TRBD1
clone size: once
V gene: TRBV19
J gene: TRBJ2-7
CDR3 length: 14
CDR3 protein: CASRARQGHYEQYF
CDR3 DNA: TGTGCCAGTAGAGCAAGACAGGGACACTACGAGCAGTACTTC

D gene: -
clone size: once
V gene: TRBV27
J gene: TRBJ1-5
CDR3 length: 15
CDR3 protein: CASSGRAGVYQPQHF
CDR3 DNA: TGTGCCAGCAGTGGCCGGGCAGGGGTCTATCAGCCCCAGCATTTT

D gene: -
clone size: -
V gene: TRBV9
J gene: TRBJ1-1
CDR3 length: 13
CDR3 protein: CASSDGMNTEAFF
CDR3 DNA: TGTGCCAGCAGCGACGGGATGAACACTGAAGCTTTCTTT

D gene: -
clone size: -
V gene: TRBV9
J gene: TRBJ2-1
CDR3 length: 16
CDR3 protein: CASSVRGGALNNEQFF
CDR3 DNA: TGTGCCAGCAGCGTGAGGGGGGGAGCCTTAAACAATGAGCAGTTCTTC